This T cell receptor beta chain was found in a study of blood T cells in healthy people across ages. Findings of the study overall: Significant beta diversity loss was already apparent by age around 40, declining roughly linearly.

J was trimmed by 6 bases and V by 7 bases; bases with no gene match: 12. This CDR3 region has 15 residues. The germline CDR1 and CDR2 sequences are SNHLY and FYNNEI. About this clonotype: Its target is not known.

Primed by a sample-barcoded 5' primer and a J-beta primer mix, a second PCR proceeded for about 7 to 11 cycles. TCRdb ran MiXCR on the 5' RACE reads and lists one entry per CDR3 protein. Here the sample spans roughly 1,800,000 distinct CDR3 sequences, about 49% being singletons. The V call is TRBV2, the J call TRBJ1-2; the match to TRBD1 covers 9 bases. The TCR was taken from a woman in her 40s in good health. What was sequenced was blood. As DNA, the CDR3 is TGTGCCAGCAAAAGAGGGGACAGGGAAAAAGATGGCTACACCTTC. It translates to CASKRGDREKDGYTF. Looking up the rest from reference TRBV2 and TRBJ1-2 gives the full variable domain: EPEVTQTPSHQVTQMGQEVILRCVPISNHLYFYWYRQILGQKVEFLVSFYNNEISEKSEIFDDQFSVERPDGSNFTLKIRSTKLEDSAMYFCASKRGDREKDGYTFGSGTRLTVV.